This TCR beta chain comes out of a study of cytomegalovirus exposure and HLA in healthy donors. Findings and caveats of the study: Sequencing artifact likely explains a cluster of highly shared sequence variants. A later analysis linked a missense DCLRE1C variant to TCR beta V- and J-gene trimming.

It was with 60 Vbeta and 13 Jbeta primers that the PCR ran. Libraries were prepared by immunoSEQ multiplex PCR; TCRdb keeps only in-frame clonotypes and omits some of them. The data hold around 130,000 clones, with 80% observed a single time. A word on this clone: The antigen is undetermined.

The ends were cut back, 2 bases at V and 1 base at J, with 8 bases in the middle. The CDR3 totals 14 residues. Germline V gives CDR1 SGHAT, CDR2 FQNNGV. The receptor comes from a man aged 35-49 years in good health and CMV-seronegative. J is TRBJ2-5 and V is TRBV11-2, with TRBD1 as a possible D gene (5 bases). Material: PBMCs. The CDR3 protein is CASSLFDSQETQYF. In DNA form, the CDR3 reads TGTGCCAGCAGCTTATTCGACAGCCAAGAGACCCAGTACTTC.